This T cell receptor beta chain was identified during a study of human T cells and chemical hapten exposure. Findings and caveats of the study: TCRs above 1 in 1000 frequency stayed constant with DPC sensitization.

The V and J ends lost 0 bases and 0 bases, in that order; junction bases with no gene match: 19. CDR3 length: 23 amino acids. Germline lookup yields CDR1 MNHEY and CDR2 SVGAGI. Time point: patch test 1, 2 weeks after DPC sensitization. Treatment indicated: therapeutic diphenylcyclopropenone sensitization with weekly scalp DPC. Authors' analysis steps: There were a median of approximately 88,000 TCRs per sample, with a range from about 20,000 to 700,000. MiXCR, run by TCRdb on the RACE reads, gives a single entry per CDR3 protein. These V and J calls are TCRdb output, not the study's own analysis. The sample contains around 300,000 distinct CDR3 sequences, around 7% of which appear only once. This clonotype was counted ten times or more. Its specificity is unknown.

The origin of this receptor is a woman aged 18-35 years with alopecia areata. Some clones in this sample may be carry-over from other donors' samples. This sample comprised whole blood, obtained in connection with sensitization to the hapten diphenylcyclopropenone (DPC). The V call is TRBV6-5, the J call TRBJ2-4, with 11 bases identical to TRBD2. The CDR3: CASSYSPFVGTSGGILAKNIQYF. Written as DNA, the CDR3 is TGTGCCAGCAGTTACTCCCCTTTTGTAGGTACTAGCGGGGGTATACTAGCCAAAAACATTCAGTACTTC.